The rows below give T cell receptor beta chains drawn from one sample of a study of vaccination effects on CD4 cells after COVID-19. The protocol was immunoSEQ multiplex PCR, while the TCRdb copy is restricted to in-frame clones and leaves out a portion. The table lists approximately 74,000 clones, approximately 73% of them singletons. Which antigens these TCRs recognize remains unknown. Sequences were derived from CD4+ T cells from PBMCs cultured without peptide, sampled after COVID-19 vaccination. All receptors come from a human donor who received a COVID-19 vaccine. CDR3s include the opening cysteine and the closing phenylalanine or tryptophan. Each record gives: D gene, clone size, J gene, V gene, CDR3 DNA, CDR3 protein. The D gene is left open where the match is weak. Not every row has a clone size; where given, it reads once, few, many or a size class.

.,.,TRBJ2-1,TRBV24-1,TGTGCCACCAGTGATCAGTATCCAAGCTCCTACAATGAGCAGTTCTTC,CATSDQYPSSYNEQFF
.,.,TRBJ2-3,TRBV5-8,TGTGCCAGCAGTGAAAGGTTAGGACAGAACACAGATACGCAGTATTTT,CASSERLGQNTDTQYF
.,.,TRBJ1-4,TRBV5-1,TGCGCCAGCAGACCCACCGAGGGGGAAGGGGAAAAACTGTTTTTT,CASRPTEGEGEKLFF
.,few,TRBJ2-2,TRBV27,TGTGCCAGCAGTTTTCGGGACCCGGCGAACACCGGGGAGCTGTTTTTT,CASSFRDPANTGELFF
.,.,TRBJ2-5,TRBV25-1,TGTGCCAGCAGTCTAAGGGGTGAGACCCAGTACTTC,CASSLRGETQYF
TRBD1,few,TRBJ2-2,TRBV10-1,TGCGCCAGCAGTGATAGAAGGGGGCCCACCGGGGAGCTGTTTTTT,CASSDRRGPTGELFF
.,.,TRBJ2-5,TRBV7-2,TGTGCCAGCAGCTTAGTAGCCAACCAAGAGACCCAGTACTTC,CASSLVANQETQYF
TRBD2,.,TRBJ2-1,TRBV29-1,TGCAGCGGCGGGACTAGCGGGGTTGGTGAGCAGTTCTTC,CSGGTSGVGEQFF
TRBD2,.,TRBJ2-1,TRBV3-1/TRBV3-2,TGTGCCAGCAGCCAAGAGATTCCTAGCGGGGGGGCGAGGAATGAGCAGTTCTTC,CASSQEIPSGGARNEQFF
TRBD1,.,TRBJ2-5,TRBV2,TGTGCCAGCAGCATCAACAGGGGAGAGGAGACCCAGTACTTC,CASSINRGEETQYF
.,few,TRBJ1-2,TRBV2,TGTGCCAGCAGTACCATACCCGGGCGGGGATCCAGCGGCTACACCTTC,CASSTIPGRGSSGYTF
TRBD1,.,TRBJ2-3,TRBV28,TGTGCCAGCAGTTCTGGGACAGGGGGCACAGATACGCAGTATTTT,CASSSGTGGTDTQYF
.,once,TRBJ2-1,TRBV5-1,TGCGCCAGCAGCTTGGAACAGGCCTCGGTGAATGAGCAGTTCTTC,CASSLEQASVNEQFF
TRBD1,.,TRBJ2-2,TRBV13,TGTGCCAGCAGCACCTTGGCCGGGACAGCGAACACCGGGGAGCTGTTTTTT,CASSTLAGTANTGELFF
.,.,TRBJ2-3,TRBV10-3,TGTGCCATCAGGAGCTCTCCAGGGGGGGCCGGAGATACGCAGTATTTT,CAIRSSPGGAGDTQYF
TRBD1,.,TRBJ1-1,TRBV19,TGTGCCAGTAGTCCTGGTACAGGGGGCTCGAACACTGAAGCTTTCTTT,CASSPGTGGSNTEAFF
.,once,TRBJ1-6,TRBV5-6,TGTGCCAGCAGCTCGACCAGGAATTCACCCCTCCACTTT,CASSSTRNSPLHF
TRBD1,.,TRBJ1-4,TRBV5-6,TGTGCCAGCAGCAAGCCGACAGGGGGGCAGGAAAAACTGTTTTTT,CASSKPTGGQEKLFF
.,.,TRBJ2-4,TRBV15,TGTGCCACCAGCAGAGCCGTAGGACTGACCAAAAACATTCAGTACTTC,CATSRAVGLTKNIQYF
TRBD1,.,TRBJ2-3,TRBV12-5,TGTGCTAGTGGTTTGGTCCGGGACAGGGGACCAGATACGCAGTATTTT,CASGLVRDRGPDTQYF
TRBD1,.,TRBJ2-5,TRBV2,TGTGCCAGCAGTCCTCGGACAGGGGGCGGAGAGACCCAGTACTTC,CASSPRTGGGETQYF
.,once,TRBJ1-5,TRBV1,TGCACCAGCAGCCAAGATGTGAAGTGGGGGGAGACTCAGCCCCAGCATTTT,CTSSQDVKWGETQPQHF
.,few,TRBJ1-1,TRBV5-4,TGTGCCAGCAGCTTGGAAGGTGGCACTGAAGCTTTCTTT,CASSLEGGTEAFF
.,.,TRBJ2-5,TRBV9,TGTGCCAGCAGCGTAGGGGGAGAAGAGACCCAGTACTTC,CASSVGGEETQYF
TRBD1,.,TRBJ2-1,TRBV19,TGTGCCAGTAAGGGGACAGGGGCCGGTGAGCAGTTCTTC,CASKGTGAGEQFF
TRBD2,once,TRBJ2-5,TRBV25-1,TGTGCCAGCAGTGAGGTACTAGCGGGGGAGACCCAGTACTTC,CASSEVLAGETQYF
TRBD2,.,TRBJ2-3,TRBV6-2/TRBV6-3,TGTGCCAGCAGTTACTCGCTTAGCGGGGGCATCACAGATACGCAGTATTTT,CASSYSLSGGITDTQYF
TRBD2,.,TRBJ2-5,TRBV5-1,TGCGCCAGCAGAAAAACGGGGGGGCGGGTGGAGACCCAGTACTTC,CASRKTGGRVETQYF
.,.,TRBJ1-6,TRBV14,TGTGCCAGCAGCCAACAGATCAATAATTCACCCCTCCACTTT,CASSQQINNSPLHF
.,.,TRBJ1-4,TRBV18,TGTGCCAGCTCACCACGGGGGGGGAACCATGAAAAACTGTTTTTT,CASSPRGGNHEKLFF
TRBD1,.,TRBJ2-5,TRBV19,TGTGCCAGTAGTATCCATAGACAGGGCGGTCATGAGACCCAGTACTTC,CASSIHRQGGHETQYF
.,.,TRBJ2-3,TRBV30,TGTGCCTGGAGTAAGGGCGGAGATACGCAGTATTTT,CAWSKGGDTQYF
.,.,TRBJ1-2,TRBV24-1,TGTGCCACCAGTAGTTTTCAGGGTTACTACACCTTC,CATSSFQGYYTF
.,.,TRBJ2-3,TRBV11-2,TGTGCCAGCAGCCCTCTAGGGTACAGCACAGATACGCAGTATTTT,CASSPLGYSTDTQYF
TRBD2,.,TRBJ2-2,TRBV7-2,TGTGCCAGCAGCTTAAGAGCGGGGGTCACCGGGGAGCTGTTTTTT,CASSLRAGVTGELFF
.,.,TRBJ2-5,TRBV5-1,TGCGCCAGCAGCTTGCTCTCCGGGGAGACCCAGTACTTC,CASSLLSGETQYF
.,.,TRBJ1-1,TRBV19,TGTGCCAGTAGTCTTGACAGTCACACTGAAGCTTTCTTT,CASSLDSHTEAFF
.,.,TRBJ2-5,TRBV12-3/TRBV12-4,TGTGCCAGCAGTTTAGCGGCGGAGACCCAGTACTTC,CASSLAAETQYF
.,.,TRBJ2-5,TRBV14,TGTGCCAGCAGCCGGCTCGGGGCCCAGTACTTC,CASSRLGAQYF
.,.,TRBJ2-3,TRBV7-3,TGTGCCAGCAGCCCCGACAGGTCCACAGATACGCAGTATTTT,CASSPDRSTDTQYF
.,once,TRBJ1-3,TRBV3-1/TRBV3-2,TGTGCCAGCAGCCGAGGGGGATTCGGAAACACCATATATTTT,CASSRGGFGNTIYF
TRBD1,.,TRBJ1-5,TRBV2,TGTGCCAGCAGAAAACAGGGGCCCAATCAGCCCCAGCATTTT,CASRKQGPNQPQHF
TRBD2,.,TRBJ2-2,TRBV3-1/TRBV3-2,TGTGCCAGCGGTCGGGTAGCGGGCCTCAACGGGGAGCTGTTTTTT,CASGRVAGLNGELFF
.,.,TRBJ1-5,TRBV19,TGTGCCAGTAGTGCGATGGAGAACCAGCCCCAGCATTTT,CASSAMENQPQHF
.,once,TRBJ1-1,TRBV28,TGTGCCAGCAGTTTATCCCAAAGAGGGATAGCTTTCTTT,CASSLSQRGIAFF
.,.,TRBJ2-3,TRBV5-4,TGTGCCAGCAGCTTGGCGACAGGAGCGGGGGATACGCAGTATTTT,CASSLATGAGDTQYF
TRBD2,.,TRBJ2-1,TRBV5-1,TGCGCCAGCAGCTTGGGGGGACTAGCGGGGTCGGAGTTCTTC,CASSLGGLAGSEFF
TRBD1,.,TRBJ1-2,TRBV4-1,TGCGCCAGCAGCCCCATGGGACAGGGCTATGGCTACACCTTC,CASSPMGQGYGYTF
TRBD2,.,TRBJ2-1,TRBV27,TGTGCCACCCGCCTAAGCGGGGGGCTGAGCTCCTACAATGAGCAGTTCTTC,CATRLSGGLSSYNEQFF